These T cell receptor beta chains were read from a single sample in a study of early T cells in non-severe SARS-CoV-2 infection. TCRdb redid the calling of the 5' RACE reads with MiXCR, one entry per CDR3 protein. In the table there are about 33,000 distinct CDR3 sequences, 5% to 6% of which are singletons. Sequencing used whole blood. All receptors derive from an adult who was a healthcare worker with PCR-confirmed SARS-CoV-2 infection or an uninfected control (not recorded which). Both conserved end residues are part of each CDR3. Each record gives: clone size, J gene, D gene, V gene, CDR3 DNA, CDR3 protein. D genes are given only for firm matches. The size field is filled for only some rows; it gives once, few, many or a size class.

>few|TRBJ1-1|NA|TRBV15
TGTGCCACCAGCAGAGACACGGGGGAAGCCACTGAAGCTTTCTTT
CATSRDTGEATEAFF
>NA|TRBJ1-1|NA|TRBV10-3
TGTGCCATCAGGGTGCTCGAAACAGCTGAAGCTTTCTTT
CAIRVLETAEAFF
>many|TRBJ1-4|NA|TRBV5-4
TGTGCCAGCAGCTTGGAACAGGGAAGAGATGAAAAACTGTTTTTT
CASSLEQGRDEKLFF
>NA|TRBJ1-1|NA|TRBV21-1
TGTGCCAGCTTTATCGCCCCTTCCGGGACAAATGACTCTGAAGCTTTCTTT
CASFIAPSGTNDSEAFF
>NA|TRBJ2-6|NA|TRBV18
TGTGCCAGCTCACCGGCAGGGCGAGGGGCCAACGTCCTGACTTTC
CASSPAGRGANVLTF
>many|TRBJ1-5|TRBD1|TRBV19
TGTGCCAGCAGAGGGCCCCCAGGGGGCGGTCAGCCCCAGCATTTT
CASRGPPGGGQPQHF
>many|TRBJ1-6|TRBD1|TRBV4-3
TGCGCCAGCAGCGTATTACAGGGGGCATCACCCCTCCACTTT
CASSVLQGASPLHF
>few|TRBJ1-5|TRBD1|TRBV29-1
TGCAGCGTCCAGACAGGGGGCACGGATCAGCCCCAGCATTTT
CSVQTGGTDQPQHF
>many|TRBJ2-2|NA|TRBV3-1
TGTGCCAGCCGGGGGACTGGCACCGGGGAGCTGTTTTTT
CASRGTGTGELFF
>NA|TRBJ1-4|NA|TRBV7-2
TGTGCCAGCAATCGGGGGGCAACTAATGAAAAACTGTTTTTT
CASNRGATNEKLFF
>many|TRBJ2-3|TRBD1|TRBV3-1
TGTGCCAGCAGCCTGGACAGGGGCTGGGGAGATACGCAGTATTTT
CASSLDRGWGDTQYF
>NA|TRBJ2-1|TRBD1|TRBV20-1
TGCAGTGCTAGCTCACAGGGGGCCCCAAGCTCCTACAATGAGCAGTTCTTC
CSASSQGAPSSYNEQFF
>few|TRBJ2-2|NA|TRBV11-3
TGTGCCAGCAGCGGCCAGGTTACCGGGGAGCTGTTTTTT
CASSGQVTGELFF
>many|TRBJ1-1|NA|TRBV20-1
TGCAGTGCTATTGCTCCGCGGGGGATGAACACTGAAGCTTTCTTT
CSAIAPRGMNTEAFF
>many|TRBJ1-1|TRBD1|TRBV5-1
TGCGCCAGCAGCTTGGGATTCCGGGACAGTGAAGCTTTCTTT
CASSLGFRDSEAFF
>few|TRBJ2-5|NA|TRBV6-1
TGTGCCACTAGGACAGCCCAAGAGACCCAGTACTTC
CATRTAQETQYF
>NA|TRBJ2-7|TRBD2|TRBV6-5
TGTGCCAGCACTAGAGCGGGGGGGCCTTACGAGCAGTACTTC
CASTRAGGPYEQYF
>few|TRBJ2-2|NA|TRBV19
TGTGCCAGTAGTATAGGGGCAGGGGCGAACACCGGGGAGCTGTTTTTT
CASSIGAGANTGELFF
>many|TRBJ1-2|TRBD1|TRBV29-1
TGCAGCGTGGGACAGGGAGGGGACTATGGCTACACCTTC
CSVGQGGDYGYTF
>NA|TRBJ1-1|TRBD1|TRBV25-1
TGTGCCAGCAGTGGAGGGGGACAGTTGAATGAAGCTTTCTTT
CASSGGGQLNEAFF
>few|TRBJ2-6|NA|TRBV3-1
TGTGCCAGCAGCCAATCTGGGGCCAACGTCCTGACTTTC
CASSQSGANVLTF
>many|TRBJ1-2|TRBD1|TRBV3-1
TGTGCCAGCAGCCTAAATATGGGACAGGCTAATGGCTACACCTTC
CASSLNMGQANGYTF
>few|TRBJ2-2|NA|TRBV3-1
TGTGCCAGCAGCCATGCTAACGCCGGGGAGCTGTTTTTT
CASSHANAGELFF
>few|TRBJ1-1|NA|TRBV29-1
TGCAGCGGAGGGTGGGACACTGAAGCTTTCTTT
CSGGWDTEAFF
>few|TRBJ2-5|NA|TRBV10-3
TGTGCCATCAGTGAGTTGAGACTCCCGCCCTTGAAAGAGACCCAGTACTTC
CAISELRLPPLKETQYF
>few|TRBJ2-3|NA|TRBV2
TGTGCCAGCAGTGAAGTCGGGCCTAGCACAGATACGCAGTATTTT
CASSEVGPSTDTQYF
>many|TRBJ2-2|NA|TRBV19
TGTGCCAGTAGTATAGGAGGGATAAACACCGGGGAGCTGTTTTTT
CASSIGGINTGELFF
>many|TRBJ2-1|NA|TRBV11-2
TGTGCCAGCAGCTTTAGTACAGGAAGCGAGCAGTTCTTC
CASSFSTGSEQFF
>NA|TRBJ1-2|NA|TRBV9
TGTGCCAGCAGCGCGACAGCTGTTGGGACCTATGGCTACACCTTC
CASSATAVGTYGYTF
>NA|TRBJ2-5|TRBD2|TRBV18
TGTGCCAGCTCACTGGGGACTAGCGGCGCCACCCAGTACTTC
CASSLGTSGATQYF
>few|TRBJ1-5|NA|TRBV3-1
TGTGCCAGCAGCCAAGTCGATCAGCCCCAGCATTTT
CASSQVDQPQHF
>many|TRBJ2-7|NA|TRBV20-1
TGCAGTGCTAAAAACCGGGACATCGCCTACGAGCAGTACTTC
CSAKNRDIAYEQYF
>NA|TRBJ1-5|NA|TRBV6-6
TGTGCCAGCACCCAAGCCTCTTTCCTTAATCAGCCCCAGCATTTT
CASTQASFLNQPQHF
>many|TRBJ2-7|NA|TRBV9
TGTGCCAGCAGCGTAGTGGGACACACTGTTATTTCCTACGAGCAGTACTTC
CASSVVGHTVISYEQYF
>many|TRBJ2-3|NA|TRBV5-5
TGTGCCAGCAGCTTGCGACTGGATACGCAGTATTTT
CASSLRLDTQYF
>many|TRBJ1-6|NA|TRBV12-3/TRBV12-4
TGTGCCAGTCGCTTGCAGGGTTATTCACCCCTCCACTTT
CASRLQGYSPLHF
>NA|TRBJ2-1|TRBD1|TRBV20-1
TGCAGTGCTTTACTCAGGGGGCATGAGCAGTTCTTC
CSALLRGHEQFF
>many|TRBJ1-4|NA|TRBV12-3/TRBV12-4
TGTGCCAGCAGTGTGGACAGACCTGAAAAACTGTTTTTT
CASSVDRPEKLFF
>many|TRBJ1-6|NA|TRBV12-3/TRBV12-4
TGTGCCAGCGCGCGGGGTAACTATAATTCACCCCTCCACTTT
CASARGNYNSPLHF
>few|TRBJ2-5|NA|TRBV28
TGTGCCAGCAGTTCCCCCTATTTGGGTGGGGGGGCGAGTGAGACCCAGTACTTC
CASSSPYLGGGASETQYF
>many|TRBJ2-7|NA|TRBV12-3/TRBV12-4
TGTGCCAGCAGTTTAGCTTTGGGGAGAACCCTCTACGAGCAGTACTTC
CASSLALGRTLYEQYF
>few|TRBJ2-1|TRBD2|TRBV5-1
TGCGCCAGCAGCCAACTAGCGGGGGGCTCCTACAATGAGCAGTTCTTC
CASSQLAGGSYNEQFF
>few|TRBJ2-5|TRBD2|TRBV20-1
TGCAGTGCTCTCGGGGGGGCAGAGACCCAGTACTTC
CSALGGAETQYF
>many|TRBJ1-2|NA|TRBV5-1
TGCGCCAGCAGCCAAACAGGATTTTATGGCTACACCTTC
CASSQTGFYGYTF
>NA|TRBJ2-7|NA|TRBV5-6
TGTGCCAGCAGCTTGTTGTTCGTACAGTCCGAGCAGTACTTC
CASSLLFVQSEQYF
>NA|TRBJ1-4|TRBD1|TRBV10-3
TGTGCCACCCGGGACAGGGATAATGAAAAACTGTTTTTT
CATRDRDNEKLFF
>many|TRBJ2-7|NA|TRBV18
TGTGCCAGCTCACCACCCACCTCCTACGAGCAGTACTTC
CASSPPTSYEQYF
>NA|TRBJ1-1|NA|TRBV5-5
TGTGCCAGTTCCCCTGGGGGCAGAGAAGCTTTCTTT
CASSPGGREAFF
>NA|TRBJ1-1|TRBD1|TRBV11-1
TGTGCCAGCAGCTCGTGGGACAGCCGATACACTGAAGCTTTCTTT
CASSSWDSRYTEAFF
>few|TRBJ1-3|TRBD1|TRBV7-8
TGTGCCAGCAGCCTCAGACAGGGCGGTGGAAACACCATATATTTT
CASSLRQGGGNTIYF
>few|TRBJ1-5|NA|TRBV19
TGTGCCAGTAGTAACCAGGGGCCCCAGCATTTT
CASSNQGPQHF